These T cell receptor beta chains were read from a single sample in a study of OX40 agonist ivuxolimab in advanced cancers. The protocol was immunoSEQ multiplex PCR, while the TCRdb copy is restricted to in-frame clones and leaves out a portion. The sample includes 27,000 or so clones, 83% of them seen just once. The sample here was CD4+ or CD8+ T cells sorted from blood, taken in a trial of the OX40 agonist ivuxolimab. The receptor source for this set is an adult with an advanced solid tumor such as melanoma, head and neck, liver or kidney cancer. CDR3s include the opening cysteine and the closing phenylalanine or tryptophan. Size is stated for part of the rows, as once, few or many counts, or as a class when the clone is expanded.

clone size	V gene	CDR3 protein
NA	TRBV4-1	CASSLFGTEAFF
once	TRBV7-2	CASSFYEAMNTGELFF
NA	TRBV25-1	CASSEWGGGYGYTF
NA	TRBV14	CASSHTGYEQYF
NA	TRBV11-2	CASSSGGVIPNYGYTF
NA	TRBV13	CASSLVLGEETQYF
NA	TRBV10-2	CASREGTEAFF
once	TRBV18	CASSAGADYGYTF
NA	TRBV6-5	CASSYIGISYEQYF
once	TRBV4-1	CASSQDNGYGNQPQHF
medium-sized	TRBV28	CASRQTGTAYEQYF
NA	TRBV27	CASSFGIEQYF
NA	TRBV6-6	CASSWGTGAEAFF
medium-sized	TRBV4-2	CASSQESYGLAGFTDTQYF
NA	TRBV6-5	CASSRGMSSYNEQFF
once	TRBV11-2	CASSLLAGGVTDTQYF
once	TRBV29-1	CSTDSILSGGYTF
NA	TRBV4-1	CASSQDIWDRDNYGYTF
once	TRBV6-4	CASSDSDRGYTF
NA	TRBV29-1	CSVEGDRLYEQYF
NA	TRBV7-9	CASSTDYMGAGETQYF
NA	TRBV9	CASSFLAGGRNEQFF
NA	TRBV10-3	CAISVRGEDYGYTF
NA	TRBV6-5	CASSYSRTFHSPLHF
NA	TRBV7-8	CASSPRTGTSGTYEQYF
NA	TRBV11-3	CASSYIETRQGAYEQYF
once	TRBV19	CASTNGPGFYNEQFF
NA	TRBV13	CASSPNPGQNMYEQYF
NA	TRBV5-1	CASRSGGRDSPLHF
NA	TRBV7-9	CASKGGVDAFF
NA	TRBV6-1	CASSEPGRSSYNSPLHF
NA	TRBV5-1	CASSLGQEVTNTDTQYF
NA	TRBV11-2	CASSPGTGGRRNTEAFF
NA	TRBV4-1	CASTGQESSYEQYF